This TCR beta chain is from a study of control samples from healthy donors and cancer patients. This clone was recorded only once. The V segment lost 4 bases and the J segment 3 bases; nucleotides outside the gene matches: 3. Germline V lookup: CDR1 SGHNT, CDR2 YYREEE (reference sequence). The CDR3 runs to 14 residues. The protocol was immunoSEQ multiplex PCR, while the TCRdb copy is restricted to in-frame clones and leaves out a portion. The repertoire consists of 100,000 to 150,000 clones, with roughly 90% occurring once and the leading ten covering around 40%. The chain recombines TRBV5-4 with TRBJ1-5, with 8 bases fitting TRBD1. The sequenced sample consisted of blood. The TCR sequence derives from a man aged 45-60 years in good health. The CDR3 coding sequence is TGTGCCAGCAGCCAGGACAGGGTCAATCAGCCCCAGCATTTT. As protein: CASSQDRVNQPQHF.